Listed below are T cell receptor beta chains from one sample, sequenced in a study of OX40 agonist ivuxolimab in advanced cancers. Generated by immunoSEQ multiplex PCR, the TCRdb table keeps only in-frame clones and is missing some. The sample shows tens of thousands of clones, roughly 90% of them seen only once. This specimen was CD4+ or CD8+ T cells sorted from blood, taken in a trial of the OX40 agonist ivuxolimab. The source of these receptors is an adult with an advanced solid tumor such as melanoma, head and neck, liver or kidney cancer. CDR3s include the opening cysteine and the closing phenylalanine or tryptophan. Each record gives: V gene, clone size, D gene, J gene, CDR3 protein, CDR3 DNA. A D gene is named only where the DNA matches it firmly. Part of the rows lack a size; the others show once, few, many or a class for expanded clones.

>TRBV29-1|.|TRBD2|TRBJ2-3
CSDRSGRSDTQYF
TGCAGCGATCGTAGCGGGAGGTCAGATACGCAGTATTTT
>TRBV7-5|.|.|TRBJ2-7
CVRSLEAGGQDYEQYF
TGTGTCAGAAGCTTGGAAGCGGGAGGGCAGGACTACGAGCAGTACTTC
>TRBV5-1|.|.|TRBJ1-1
CASSLVTGLNTEAFF
TGCGCCAGCAGCTTGGTTACAGGGTTGAACACTGAAGCTTTCTTT
>TRBV7-6|.|.|TRBJ2-7
CASSTRTLGYEQYF
TGTGCCAGCAGCACAAGGACCCTGGGCTACGAGCAGTACTTC
>TRBV5-1|.|.|TRBJ1-2
CASSLGGAGTAGYTF
TGCGCCAGCAGCTTGGGTGGGGCAGGGACGGCAGGCTACACCTTC
>TRBV4-1|.|.|TRBJ1-1
CASSHLGDRQAEAFF
TGCGCCAGCAGCCACCTCGGAGACAGGCAGGCTGAAGCTTTCTTT
>TRBV27|medium-sized|TRBD2|TRBJ2-2
CASSWSSGTGELFF
TGTGCCAGCAGTTGGTCTAGCGGGACCGGGGAGCTGTTTTTT
>TRBV12-5|.|.|TRBJ1-5
CASARQGQPQHF
TGTGCTAGTGCCCGCCAGGGCCAGCCCCAGCATTTT
>TRBV5-1|once|TRBD1|TRBJ2-5
CASSSPDRGETQYF
TGCGCCAGCAGCTCGCCGGACAGGGGGGAGACCCAGTACTTC
>TRBV9|.|TRBD2|TRBJ2-3
CASSIGLAVTDTQYF
TGTGCCAGCAGCATCGGACTAGCGGTCACAGATACGCAGTATTTT
>TRBV7-9|.|.|TRBJ2-6
CASSPGQGRSSGANVLTF
TGTGCCAGCAGCCCGGGGCAGGGTAGGAGCTCTGGGGCCAACGTCCTGACTTTC
>TRBV10-2|.|.|TRBJ1-2
CASTPARPNYGYTF
TGCGCCAGCACCCCGGCGAGGCCTAACTATGGCTACACCTTC
>TRBV10-3|.|TRBD1|TRBJ2-7
CAIRADRFLSYEQYF
TGTGCCATCAGGGCGGACAGGTTCCTCTCCTACGAGCAGTACTTC
>TRBV9|.|.|TRBJ2-2
CASSVRGYTGELFF
TGTGCCAGCAGCGTACGGGGCTACACCGGGGAGCTGTTTTTT
>TRBV6-5|few|.|TRBJ2-1
CASSYSQSSYNEQFF
TGTGCCAGCAGTTACTCGCAGAGCTCCTACAATGAGCAGTTCTTC
>TRBV21-1|.|.|TRBJ2-1
CASSRQQFF
TGTGCCAGCAGCAGACAGCAGTTCTTC
>TRBV6-4|.|.|TRBJ2-1
CASSVWRGGEQFF
TGTGCCAGCAGTGTCTGGAGGGGAGGTGAGCAGTTCTTC
>TRBV28|.|.|TRBJ1-6
CASKGGLRDSPLHF
TGTGCCAGCAAGGGAGGCCTTAGGGATTCACCCCTCCACTTT
>TRBV11-2|.|TRBD2|TRBJ2-7
CASSLDMGGVYEQYF
TGTGCCAGCAGCCTAGATATGGGGGGGGTTTACGAGCAGTACTTC
>TRBV4-1|.|.|TRBJ1-2
CASSQVGFYGYTF
TGCGCCAGCAGCCAAGTGGGGTTTTATGGCTACACCTTC
>TRBV6-5|.|.|TRBJ2-7
CASSLTGQREQYF
TGTGCCAGCAGTCTGACGGGCCAACGTGAGCAGTACTTC
>TRBV7-3|.|TRBD1|TRBJ2-1
CASSPGTGLGNEQFF
TGTGCCAGCAGCCCAGGGACAGGGTTGGGCAATGAGCAGTTCTTC
>TRBV4-2|.|.|TRBJ1-4
CASSLGGSSTNEKLFF
TGTGCCAGCAGCCTCGGAGGGAGCTCAACTAATGAAAAACTGTTTTTT
>TRBV28|.|TRBD1|TRBJ2-7
CASSLWDLAGGASEQYF
TGTGCCAGCAGTTTATGGGATTTGGCAGGGGGCGCGTCCGAGCAGTACTTC
>TRBV7-9|.|.|TRBJ2-6
CASSLAGGANVLTF
TGTGCCAGCAGCTTAGCAGGTGGGGCCAACGTCCTGACTTTC
>TRBV18|.|TRBD1|TRBJ1-1
CASSPPDRDVILNTEAFF
TGTGCCAGCTCACCACCGGACAGGGATGTGATTCTGAACACTGAAGCTTTCTTT
>TRBV6-5|.|TRBD1|TRBJ1-3
CASSLTGLGNTIYF
TGTGCCAGCAGTTTGACAGGGCTAGGAAACACCATATATTTT
>TRBV7-3|.|.|TRBJ2-5
CASSFLGQGQETQYF
TGTGCCAGCAGCTTTCTGGGGCAGGGTCAAGAGACCCAGTACTTC
>TRBV19|.|TRBD1|TRBJ2-1
CASFPKPGTGGNNEQFF
TGTGCCAGTTTTCCCAAACCCGGGACAGGGGGAAACAATGAGCAGTTCTTC
>TRBV7-2|.|.|TRBJ2-1
CASSLGEYNEQFF
TGTGCCAGCAGCTTGGGAGAGTACAATGAGCAGTTCTTC
>TRBV5-1|.|.|TRBJ1-4
CASSLDPAGAGEKLFF
TGCGCCAGCAGCTTGGATCCCGCAGGGGCAGGTGAAAAACTGTTTTTT
>TRBV7-3|.|.|TRBJ2-7
CASSLVGRGTYEQYF
TGTGCCAGCAGCTTAGTAGGCAGGGGCACCTACGAGCAGTACTTC
>TRBV5-1|.|.|TRBJ1-1
CASSLVGDTEAFF
TGCGCCAGCAGCTTGGTAGGGGACACTGAAGCTTTCTTT
>TRBV19|.|.|TRBJ1-1
CASSIGRHRSDTEAFF
TGTGCCAGTAGTATAGGGCGGCACCGGTCCGACACTGAAGCTTTCTTT
>TRBV5-5|.|.|TRBJ1-5
CAERARGNQPQHF
TGTGCTGAGAGGGCGCGAGGCAATCAGCCCCAGCATTTT
>TRBV7-9|once|.|TRBJ2-7
CASSRGQYYEQYF
TGTGCCAGCAGCCGTGGACAGTACTACGAGCAGTACTTC
>TRBV27|.|.|TRBJ2-7
CASSPGPSSYEQYF
TGTGCCAGCAGTCCCGGGCCATCAAGTTACGAGCAGTACTTC
>TRBV6-1|.|TRBD1|TRBJ2-3
CASSEAGGTGGRDTQYF
TGTGCCAGCAGTGAAGCCGGAGGAACAGGGGGTAGGGATACGCAGTATTTT
>TRBV5-4|.|TRBD2|TRBJ2-3
CASSLGSGRVDTQYF
TGTGCCAGCAGCTTGGGTAGCGGGAGGGTGGATACGCAGTATTTT
>TRBV10-1|.|TRBD2|TRBJ2-7
CASSPGASGKNEQYF
TGCGCCAGCAGCCCCGGGGCTAGCGGGAAAAACGAGCAGTACTTC
>TRBV5-1|.|.|TRBJ2-6
CASSLLGELGANVLTF
TGCGCCAGCAGCTTGCTGGGGGAGCTGGGGGCCAACGTCCTGACTTTC
>TRBV15|.|TRBD2|TRBJ2-5
CATSRGWGAGEWSETQYF
TGTGCCACCAGCAGAGGTTGGGGAGCGGGAGAGTGGTCGGAGACCCAGTACTTC
>TRBV5-6|.|.|TRBJ2-7
CASSRRSGLGGEQYF
TGTGCCAGCAGCCGCCGTAGCGGATTAGGGGGGGAGCAGTACTTC
>TRBV13|.|.|TRBJ1-1
CASSLGATPRTEAFF
TGTGCCAGCAGCTTGGGGGCGACCCCGAGGACTGAAGCTTTCTTT
>TRBV5-1|.|.|TRBJ2-5
CASSFLSQTQETQYF
TGCGCCAGCAGCTTTCTGAGCCAGACACAAGAGACCCAGTACTTC
>TRBV28|.|TRBD1|TRBJ1-3
CASRNTGVRSTGNTIYF
TGTGCCAGCAGGAATACAGGGGTGAGGTCCACTGGAAACACCATATATTTT
>TRBV5-4|.|TRBD2|TRBJ2-3
CASSPGLADTQYF
TGTGCCAGCAGCCCGGGACTAGCAGATACGCAGTATTTT
>TRBV7-2|.|TRBD2|TRBJ2-7
CASRQLAGGYEQYF
TGTGCCAGCAGACAACTAGCGGGAGGCTACGAGCAGTACTTC
>TRBV28|.|TRBD2|TRBJ2-3
CASRLLAGTDTQYF
TGTGCCAGCAGGTTACTAGCGGGCACAGATACGCAGTATTTT
>TRBV5-6|.|.|TRBJ1-2
CASSLGGGYGYTF
TGTGCCAGCAGCTTGGGAGGGGGCTATGGCTACACCTTC
>TRBV18|.|.|TRBJ1-4
CASSPQSSEKLFF
TGTGCCAGCTCACCCCAGTCTTCAGAAAAACTGTTTTTT